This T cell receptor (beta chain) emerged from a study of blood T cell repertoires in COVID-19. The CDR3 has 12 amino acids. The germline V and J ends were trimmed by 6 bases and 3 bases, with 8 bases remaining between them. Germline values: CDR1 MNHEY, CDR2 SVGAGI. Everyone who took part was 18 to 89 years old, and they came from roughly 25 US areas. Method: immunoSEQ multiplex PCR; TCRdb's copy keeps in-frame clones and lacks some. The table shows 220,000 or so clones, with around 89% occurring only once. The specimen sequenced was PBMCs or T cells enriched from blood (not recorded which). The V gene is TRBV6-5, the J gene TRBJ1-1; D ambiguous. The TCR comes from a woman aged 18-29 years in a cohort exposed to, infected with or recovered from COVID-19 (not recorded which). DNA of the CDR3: TGTGCCAGCAGCGTCCTCCACACTGAAGCTTTCTTT. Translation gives CASSVLHTEAFF.